The sequence of this TCR beta chain was determined in a study of T-cell reconstitution after alpha-beta-depleted transplantation in children. This sample's TCRbeta library carried unique molecular identifier barcodes. TCRdb reprocessed the PCR reads with MiXCR, giving one entry per CDR3 protein. Seen here are some 390,000 distinct CDR3 sequences, just over 20% observed once, and the top ten hold less than 4.5%. Germline-derived CDR1 and CDR2 are MNHEY and SVGAGI. V shed 2 bases, J shed 4 bases, and the junction held 4 bases outside the gene matches. The CDR3 has 16 amino acids. The sample consisted of PBMCs from the stem cell graft donor, taken from the stem cell graft. The clonotype originates from a human donor who donated a stem cell graft to a child with acute myeloid leukemia. J is TRBJ2-1 and V is TRBV6-5; the match to TRBD2 covers 11 bases. CDR3 amino acids: CASSYGGLAAYNEQFF. The CDR3 DNA reads as TGTGCCAGCAGTTACGGGGGACTAGCGGCTTACAATGAGCAGTTCTTC.